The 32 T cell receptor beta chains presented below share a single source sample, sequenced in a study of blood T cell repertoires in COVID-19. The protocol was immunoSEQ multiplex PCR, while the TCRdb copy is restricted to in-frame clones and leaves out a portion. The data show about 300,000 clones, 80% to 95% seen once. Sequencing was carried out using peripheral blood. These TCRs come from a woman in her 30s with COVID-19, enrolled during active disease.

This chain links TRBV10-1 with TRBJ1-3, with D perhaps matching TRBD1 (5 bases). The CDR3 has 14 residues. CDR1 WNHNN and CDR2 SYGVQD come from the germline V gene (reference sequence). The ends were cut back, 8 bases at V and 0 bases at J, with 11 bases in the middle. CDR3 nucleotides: TGCGCCAGCTCCGGGGGTAGCTCTGGAAACACCATATATTTT. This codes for CASSGGSSGNTIYF.

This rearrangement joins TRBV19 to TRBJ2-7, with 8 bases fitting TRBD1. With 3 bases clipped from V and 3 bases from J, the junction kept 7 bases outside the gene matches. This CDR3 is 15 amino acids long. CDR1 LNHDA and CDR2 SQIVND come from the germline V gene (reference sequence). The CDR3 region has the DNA TGTGCCAGTAGTATGGCCCGGGACAGGAGCTACGAGCAGTACTTC. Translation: CASSMARDRSYEQYF.

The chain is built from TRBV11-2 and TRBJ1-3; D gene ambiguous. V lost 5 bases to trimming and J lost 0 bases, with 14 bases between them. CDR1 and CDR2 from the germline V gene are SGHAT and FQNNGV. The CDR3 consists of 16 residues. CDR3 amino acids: CASSHTGSGSGNTIYF. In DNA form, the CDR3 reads TGTGCCAGCAGCCACACGGGATCGGGCTCTGGAAACACCATATATTTT.

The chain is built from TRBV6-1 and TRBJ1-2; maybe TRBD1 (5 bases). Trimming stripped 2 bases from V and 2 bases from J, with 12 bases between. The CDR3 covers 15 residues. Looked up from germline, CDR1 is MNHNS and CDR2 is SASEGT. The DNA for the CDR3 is TGTGCCAGCAGTGAACAGGGAACGCTCAACTATGGCTACACCTTC. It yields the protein CASSEQGTLNYGYTF.

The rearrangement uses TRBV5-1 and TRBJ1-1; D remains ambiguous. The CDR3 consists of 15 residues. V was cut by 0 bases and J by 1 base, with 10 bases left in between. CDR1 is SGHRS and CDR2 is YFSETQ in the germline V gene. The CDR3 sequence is CASSLENSPNTEAFF. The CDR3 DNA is TGCGCCAGCAGCTTGGAAAACAGCCCGAACACTGAAGCTTTCTTT. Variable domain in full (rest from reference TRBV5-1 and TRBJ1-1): KAGVTQTPRYLIKTRGQQVTLSCSPISGHRSVSWYQQTPGQGLQFLFEYFSETQRNKGNFPGRFSGRQFSNSRSEMNVSTLELGDSALYLCASSLENSPNTEAFFGQGTRLTVV.

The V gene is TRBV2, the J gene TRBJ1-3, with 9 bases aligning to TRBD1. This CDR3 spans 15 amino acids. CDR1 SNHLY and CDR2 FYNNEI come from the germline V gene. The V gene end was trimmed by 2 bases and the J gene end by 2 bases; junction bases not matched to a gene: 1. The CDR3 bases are TGTGCCAGCAGTGAAACAGGGGGCCCTGGAAACACCATATATTTT. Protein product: CASSETGGPGNTIYF.

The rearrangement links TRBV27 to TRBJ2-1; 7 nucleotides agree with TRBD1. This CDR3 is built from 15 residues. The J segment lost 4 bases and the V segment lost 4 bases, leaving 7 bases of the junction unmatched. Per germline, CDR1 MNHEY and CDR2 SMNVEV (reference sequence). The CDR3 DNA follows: TGTGCCAGCAGTTCCACACAGGGGATGTACAATGAGCAGTTCTTC. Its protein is CASSSTQGMYNEQFF.

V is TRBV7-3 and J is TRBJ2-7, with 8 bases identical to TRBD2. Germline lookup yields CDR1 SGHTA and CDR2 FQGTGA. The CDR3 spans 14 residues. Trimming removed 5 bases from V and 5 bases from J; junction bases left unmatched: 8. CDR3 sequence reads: CASSLSGSTHEQYF. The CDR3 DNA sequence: TGTGCCAGCAGCCTAAGCGGGAGTACACACGAGCAGTACTTC.

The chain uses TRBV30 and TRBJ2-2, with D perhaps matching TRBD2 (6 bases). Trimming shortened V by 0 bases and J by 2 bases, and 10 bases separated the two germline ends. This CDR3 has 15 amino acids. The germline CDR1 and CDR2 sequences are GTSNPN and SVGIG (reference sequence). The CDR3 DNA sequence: TGTGCCTGGAGTGTGTACGGGGGAAACACCGGGGAGCTGTTTTTT. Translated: CAWSVYGGNTGELFF.

The CDR3 spells CASSSGVNTEAFF. The CDR3 DNA follows: TGTGCCAGCAGCTCGGGGGTGAACACTGAAGCTTTCTTT. The chain combines TRBV7-3 with TRBJ1-1; D may be TRBD1 (5 bases). With 4 bases removed from V and 0 bases from J, the gap between germline ends came to 6 bases. This CDR3 has 13 residues. In germline, CDR1 is SGHTA, CDR2 FQGTGA.

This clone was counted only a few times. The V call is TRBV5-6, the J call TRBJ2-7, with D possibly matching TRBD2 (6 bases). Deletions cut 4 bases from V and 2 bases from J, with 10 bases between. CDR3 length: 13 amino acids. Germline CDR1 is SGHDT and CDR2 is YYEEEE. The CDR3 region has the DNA TGTGCCAGCAGCCTGACTAGAGCCTACGAGCAGTACTTC. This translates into CASSLTRAYEQYF.

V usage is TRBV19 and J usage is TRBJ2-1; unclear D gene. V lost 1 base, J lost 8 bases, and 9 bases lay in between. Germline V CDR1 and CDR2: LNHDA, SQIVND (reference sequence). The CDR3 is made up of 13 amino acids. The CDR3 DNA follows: TGTGCCAGTAGTATAGGACTCCGGGATGAGCAGTTCTTC. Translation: CASSIGLRDEQFF.

CDR3 sequence: CARSGTWTNEKLFF. The DNA of the CDR3 is TGTGCCAGATCAGGGACTTGGACTAATGAAAAACTGTTTTTT. The chain combines TRBV6-5 with TRBJ1-4, with D perhaps matching TRBD1 (5 bases). The CDR3 totals 14 residues. Germline CDR1 MNHEY, CDR2 SVGAGI. V lost 9 bases to trimming and J lost 2 bases, with 13 bases between them.

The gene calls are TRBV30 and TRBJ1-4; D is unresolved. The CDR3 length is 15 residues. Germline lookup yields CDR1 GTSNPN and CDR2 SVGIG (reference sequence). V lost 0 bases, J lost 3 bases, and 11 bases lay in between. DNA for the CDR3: TGTGCCTGGAGTGTTTTCAAGGAGCCTAATGAAAAACTGTTTTTT. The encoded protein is CAWSVFKEPNEKLFF.

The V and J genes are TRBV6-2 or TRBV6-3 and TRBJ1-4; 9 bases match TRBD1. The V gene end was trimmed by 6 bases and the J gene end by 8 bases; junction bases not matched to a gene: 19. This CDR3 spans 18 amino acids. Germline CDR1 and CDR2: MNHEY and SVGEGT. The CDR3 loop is CASSRRTGDSSEGEKLFF. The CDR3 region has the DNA TGTGCCAGCAGCCGCAGGACAGGGGACTCCTCCGAGGGCGAAAAACTGTTTTTT.

DNA for the CDR3: TGTGCCTGGAGTACCGGGACAGGGCGGGATGAGCAGTTCTTC. This gives the protein CAWSTGTGRDEQFF. The V gene is TRBV30, the J gene TRBJ2-1; 9 positions agree with TRBD1. The J segment lost 8 bases and the V segment lost 2 bases, leaving 7 bases of the junction unmatched. The V gene's germline CDR1 is GTSNPN and CDR2 SVGIG (reference sequence). The CDR3 length is 14 residues. Full variable domain (missing parts from reference TRBV30 and TRBJ2-1): SQTIHQWPATLVQPVGSPLSLECTVEGTSNPNLYWYRQAAGRGLQLLFYSVGIGQISSEVPQNLSASRPQDRQFILSSKKLLLSDSGFYLCAWSTGTGRDEQFFGPGTRLTVL.

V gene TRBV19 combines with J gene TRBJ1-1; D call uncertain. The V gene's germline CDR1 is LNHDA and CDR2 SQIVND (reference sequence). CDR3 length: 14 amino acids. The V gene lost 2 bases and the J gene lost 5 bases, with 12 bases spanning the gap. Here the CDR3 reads CASSIRGRVTEAFF. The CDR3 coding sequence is TGTGCCAGTAGTATACGGGGAAGGGTAACTGAAGCTTTCTTT. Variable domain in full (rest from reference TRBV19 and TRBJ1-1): DGGITQSPKYLFRKEGQNVTLSCEQNLNHDAMYWYRQDPGQGLRLIYYSQIVNDFQKGDIAEGYSVSREKKESFPLTVTSAQKNPTAFYLCASSIRGRVTEAFFGQGTRLTVV.

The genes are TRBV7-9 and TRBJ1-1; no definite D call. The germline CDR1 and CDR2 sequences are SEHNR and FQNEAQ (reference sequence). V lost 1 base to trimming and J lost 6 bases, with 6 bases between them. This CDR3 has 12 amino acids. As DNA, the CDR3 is TGTGCCAGCAGCTTAGAGAGCTCTGAAGCTTTCTTT. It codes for CASSLESSEAFF.

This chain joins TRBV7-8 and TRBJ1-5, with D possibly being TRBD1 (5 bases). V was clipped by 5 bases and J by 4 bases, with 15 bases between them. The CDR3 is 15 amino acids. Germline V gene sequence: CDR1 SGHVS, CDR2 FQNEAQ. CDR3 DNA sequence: TGTGCCAGCAGCACAAGGACAAGGATAAATCAGCCCCAGCATTTT. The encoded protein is CASSTRTRINQPQHF.

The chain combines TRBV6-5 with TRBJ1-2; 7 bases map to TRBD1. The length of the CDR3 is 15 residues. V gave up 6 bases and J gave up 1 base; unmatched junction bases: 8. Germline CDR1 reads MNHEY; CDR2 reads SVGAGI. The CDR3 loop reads CASSKRQGINYGYTF. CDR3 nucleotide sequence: TGTGCCAGCAGCAAAAGACAGGGAATTAACTATGGCTACACCTTC.

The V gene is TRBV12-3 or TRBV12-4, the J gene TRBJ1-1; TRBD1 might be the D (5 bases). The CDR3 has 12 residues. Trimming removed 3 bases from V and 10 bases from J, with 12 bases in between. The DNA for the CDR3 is TGTGCCAGCAGTTTTGACAACAGGTCAGCTTTCTTT. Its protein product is CASSFDNRSAFF.

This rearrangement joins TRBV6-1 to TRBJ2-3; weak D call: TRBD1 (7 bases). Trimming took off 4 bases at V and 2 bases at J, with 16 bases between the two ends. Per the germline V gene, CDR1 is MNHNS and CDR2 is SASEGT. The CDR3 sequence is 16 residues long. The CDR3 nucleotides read TGTGCCAGCAGTGGAGGAGGGACAGCCCTCACAGATACGCAGTATTTT. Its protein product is CASSGGGTALTDTQYF.

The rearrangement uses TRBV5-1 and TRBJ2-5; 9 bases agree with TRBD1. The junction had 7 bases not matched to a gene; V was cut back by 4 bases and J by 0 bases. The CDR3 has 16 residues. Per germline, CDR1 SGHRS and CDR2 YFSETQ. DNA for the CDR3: TGCGCCAGCAGCAGTGGGACAGGGACGTACCAAGAGACCCAGTACTTC. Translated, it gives CASSSGTGTYQETQYF.

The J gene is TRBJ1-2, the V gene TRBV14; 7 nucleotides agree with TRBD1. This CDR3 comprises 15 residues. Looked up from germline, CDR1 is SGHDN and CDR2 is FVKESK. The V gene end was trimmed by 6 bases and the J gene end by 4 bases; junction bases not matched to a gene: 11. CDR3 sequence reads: CASSRRGLPLYGYTF. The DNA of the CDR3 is TGTGCCAGCAGTCGGAGGGGGCTCCCCCTCTATGGCTACACCTTC.

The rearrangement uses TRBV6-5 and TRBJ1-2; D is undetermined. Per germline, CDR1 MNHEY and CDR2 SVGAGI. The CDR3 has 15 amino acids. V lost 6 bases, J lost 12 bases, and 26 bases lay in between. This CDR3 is CASRPYVSQPTQDTF. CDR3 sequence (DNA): TGTGCCAGCAGACCCTACGTCTCGCAGCCCACCCAGGACACCTTC.

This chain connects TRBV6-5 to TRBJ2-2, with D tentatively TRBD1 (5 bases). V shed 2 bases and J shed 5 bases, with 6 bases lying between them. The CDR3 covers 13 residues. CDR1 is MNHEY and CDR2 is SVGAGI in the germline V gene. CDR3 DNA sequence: TGTGCCAGCAGTTACAGGGGTACCGGGGAGCTGTTTTTT. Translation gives CASSYRGTGELFF.

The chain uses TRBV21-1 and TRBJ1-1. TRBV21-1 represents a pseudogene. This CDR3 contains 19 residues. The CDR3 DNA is TGTGCCAGCAGGCTTTTCTTAGGGGGGGCGGTATCCATGAACACTGAAGCTTTCTTT. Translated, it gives CASRLFLGGAVSMNTEAFF.

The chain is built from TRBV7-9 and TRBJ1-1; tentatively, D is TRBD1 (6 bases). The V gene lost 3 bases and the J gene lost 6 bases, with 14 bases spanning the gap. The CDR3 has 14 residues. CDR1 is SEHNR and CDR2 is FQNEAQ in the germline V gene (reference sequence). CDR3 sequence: CASSFVRGGSEAFF. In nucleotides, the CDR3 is TGTGCCAGCAGCTTCGTCAGGGGAGGGTCTGAAGCTTTCTTT.

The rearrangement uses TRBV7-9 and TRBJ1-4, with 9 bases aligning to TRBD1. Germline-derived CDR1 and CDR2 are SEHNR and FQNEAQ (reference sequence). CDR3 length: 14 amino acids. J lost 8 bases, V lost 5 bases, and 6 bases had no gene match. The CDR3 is CASSRDREREKLFF. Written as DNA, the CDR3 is TGTGCCAGCAGCCGGGACAGGGAAAGGGAAAAACTGTTTTTT.

CDR3 DNA: TGCACCAGCAGCCAAGAATCTCGAGCCAAAAACATTCAGTACTTC. This codes for CTSSQESRAKNIQYF. The rearrangement joins TRBV1 to TRBJ2-4; the tabulated D call, TRBD2, remains unverified against the DNA. TRBV1 is a pseudogene. The CDR3 has 15 residues.

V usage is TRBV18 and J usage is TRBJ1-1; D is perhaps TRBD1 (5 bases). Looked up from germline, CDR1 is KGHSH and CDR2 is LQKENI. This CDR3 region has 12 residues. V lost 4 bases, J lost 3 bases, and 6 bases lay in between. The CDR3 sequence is CASSQGYTEAFF. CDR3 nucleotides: TGTGCCAGCTCACAGGGGTACACTGAAGCTTTCTTT.

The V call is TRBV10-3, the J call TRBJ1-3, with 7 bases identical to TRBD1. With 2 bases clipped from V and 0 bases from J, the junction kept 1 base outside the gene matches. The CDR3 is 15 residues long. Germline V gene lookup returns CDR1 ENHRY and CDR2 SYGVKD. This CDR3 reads CAISEGTDSGNTIYF. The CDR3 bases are TGTGCCATCAGTGAGGGGACAGACTCTGGAAACACCATATATTTT.